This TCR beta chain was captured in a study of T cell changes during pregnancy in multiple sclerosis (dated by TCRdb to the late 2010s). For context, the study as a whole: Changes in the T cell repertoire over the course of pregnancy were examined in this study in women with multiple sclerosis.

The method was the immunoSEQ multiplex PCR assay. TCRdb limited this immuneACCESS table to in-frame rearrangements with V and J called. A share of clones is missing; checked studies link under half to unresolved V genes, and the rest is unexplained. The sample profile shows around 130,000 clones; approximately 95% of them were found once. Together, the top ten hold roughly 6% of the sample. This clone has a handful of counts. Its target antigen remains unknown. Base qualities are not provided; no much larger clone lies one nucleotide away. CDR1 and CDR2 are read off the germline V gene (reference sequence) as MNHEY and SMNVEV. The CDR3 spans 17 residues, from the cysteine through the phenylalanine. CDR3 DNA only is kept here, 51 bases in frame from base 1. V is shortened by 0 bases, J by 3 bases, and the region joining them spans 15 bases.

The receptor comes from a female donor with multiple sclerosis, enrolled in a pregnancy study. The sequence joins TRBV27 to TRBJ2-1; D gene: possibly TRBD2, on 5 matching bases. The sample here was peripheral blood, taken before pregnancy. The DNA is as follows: TGTGCCAGCAGTTTATCGGCCCCAGCGGAGAACTACAATGAGCAGTTCTTC. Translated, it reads CASSLSAPAENYNEQFF.